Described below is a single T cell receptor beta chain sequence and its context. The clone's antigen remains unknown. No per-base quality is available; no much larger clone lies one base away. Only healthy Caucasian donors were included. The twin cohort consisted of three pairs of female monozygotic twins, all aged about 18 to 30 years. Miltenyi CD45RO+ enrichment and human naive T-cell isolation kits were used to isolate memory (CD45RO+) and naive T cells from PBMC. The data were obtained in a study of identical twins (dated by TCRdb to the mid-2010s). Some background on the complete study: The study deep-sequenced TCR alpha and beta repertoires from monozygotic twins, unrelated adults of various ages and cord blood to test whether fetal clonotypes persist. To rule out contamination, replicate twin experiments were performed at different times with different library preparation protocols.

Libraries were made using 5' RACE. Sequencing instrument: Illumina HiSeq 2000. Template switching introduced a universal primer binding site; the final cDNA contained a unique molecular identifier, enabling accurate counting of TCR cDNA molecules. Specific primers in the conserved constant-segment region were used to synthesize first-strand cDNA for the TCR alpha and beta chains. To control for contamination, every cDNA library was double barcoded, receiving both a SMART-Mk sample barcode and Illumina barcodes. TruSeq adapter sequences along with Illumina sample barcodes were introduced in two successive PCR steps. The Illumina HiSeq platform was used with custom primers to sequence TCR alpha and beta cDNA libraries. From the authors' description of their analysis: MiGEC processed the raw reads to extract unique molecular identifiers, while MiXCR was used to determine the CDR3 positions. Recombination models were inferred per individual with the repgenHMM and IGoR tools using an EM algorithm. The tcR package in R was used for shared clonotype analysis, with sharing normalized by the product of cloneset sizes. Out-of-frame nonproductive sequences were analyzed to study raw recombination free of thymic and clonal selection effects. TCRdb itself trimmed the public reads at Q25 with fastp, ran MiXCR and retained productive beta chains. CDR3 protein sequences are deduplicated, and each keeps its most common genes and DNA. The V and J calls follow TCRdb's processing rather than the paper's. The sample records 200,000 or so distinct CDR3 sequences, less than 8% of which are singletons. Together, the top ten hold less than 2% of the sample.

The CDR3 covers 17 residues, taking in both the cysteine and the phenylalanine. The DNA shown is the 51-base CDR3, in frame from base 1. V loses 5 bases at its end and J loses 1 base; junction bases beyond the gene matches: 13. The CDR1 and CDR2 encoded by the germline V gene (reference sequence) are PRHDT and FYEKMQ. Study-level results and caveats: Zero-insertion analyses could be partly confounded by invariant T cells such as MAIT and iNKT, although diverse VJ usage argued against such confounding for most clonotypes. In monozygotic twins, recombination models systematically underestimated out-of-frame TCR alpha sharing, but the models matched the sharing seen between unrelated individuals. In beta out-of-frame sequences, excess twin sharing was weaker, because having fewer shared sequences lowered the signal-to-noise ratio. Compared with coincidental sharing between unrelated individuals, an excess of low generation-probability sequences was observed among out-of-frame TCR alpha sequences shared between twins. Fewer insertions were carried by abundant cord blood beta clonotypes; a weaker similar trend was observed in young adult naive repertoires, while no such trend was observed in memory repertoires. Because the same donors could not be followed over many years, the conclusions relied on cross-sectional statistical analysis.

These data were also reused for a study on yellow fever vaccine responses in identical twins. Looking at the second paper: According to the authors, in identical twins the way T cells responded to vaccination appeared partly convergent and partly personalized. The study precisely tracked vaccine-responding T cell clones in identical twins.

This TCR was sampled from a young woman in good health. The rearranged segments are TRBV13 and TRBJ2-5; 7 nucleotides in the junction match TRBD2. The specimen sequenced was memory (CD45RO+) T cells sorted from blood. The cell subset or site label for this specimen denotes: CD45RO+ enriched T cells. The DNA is TGTGCCAGCAGCGCCTCAAAAATTAGCGGGTTCCAAGAGACCCAGTACTTC. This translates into CASSASKISGFQETQYF.